This TCR beta chain emerged from a study of a mutant IDH1 vaccine in newly diagnosed glioma. Findings and limits, study-wide: Vaccination induced immune responses in roughly 93% of patients.

Time point specified: week 35, safety follow-up. Every vaccination contained 300 ug of the mutant IDH1 20-mer peptide and was paired with topical imiquimod. Patients had eight vaccinations, in weeks 1, 3, 5, 7, 11, 15, 19 and 23. Donors' newly diagnosed IDH1-mutant WHO grade 3 or 4 astrocytomas lacked nuclear ATRX. About this clone itself: Its antigen is as yet unknown.

Sequencing used immunoSEQ multiplex PCR; TCRdb keeps in-frame clones, though not all of them. This table holds about 50,000 clones, approximately 92% found once. Germline values: CDR1 MNHEY, CDR2 SMNVEV (reference sequence). The germline V and J ends were trimmed by 3 bases and 0 bases, with 5 bases remaining between them. The CDR3 totals 13 residues. J is TRBJ1-1 and V is TRBV27; D remains ambiguous. The specimen comprised PBMCs, sampled from a glioma patient whose treatment included an IDH1 peptide vaccine. This clonotype was obtained from a man aged 50-59 years with glioma. The CDR3 here is CASSLQLNTEAFF. CDR3 DNA: TGTGCCAGCAGTTTGCAATTGAACACTGAAGCTTTCTTT.